Listed below are T cell receptor beta chains from one sample, sequenced in a study of blood T cell repertoires in COVID-19. Assay used: immunoSEQ multiplex PCR; TCRdb lists only in-frame clones, some missing. The table shows hundreds of thousands of clones, with around 83% occurring only once. Specimen: peripheral blood. These receptors were obtained from a man aged 40-49 years with acute or convalescent COVID-19. Both conserved end residues are part of each CDR3. The order of the fields is clone size, D gene, V gene, J gene, CDR3 DNA, CDR3 protein. The D gene is left open where the match is weak. Size is stated for part of the rows, as once, few or many counts, or as a class when the clone is expanded.

clone size: once
D gene: TRBD1
V gene: TRBV6-2/TRBV6-3
J gene: TRBJ2-7
CDR3 DNA: TGTGCCAGCAGTTTGGGACAGGGGGTATACGAGCAGTACTTC
CDR3 protein: CASSLGQGVYEQYF

clone size: NA
D gene: NA
V gene: TRBV11-2
J gene: TRBJ1-1
CDR3 DNA: TGTGCCAGCAGCCAAGAGATTGAAGCTTTCTTT
CDR3 protein: CASSQEIEAFF

clone size: NA
D gene: TRBD1
V gene: TRBV23-1
J gene: TRBJ1-5
CDR3 DNA: TGCGCCAGCAGCCTTTTCCGGGACAGGGAGGATCAGCCCCAGCATTTT
CDR3 protein: CASSLFRDREDQPQHF

clone size: NA
D gene: NA
V gene: TRBV7-9
J gene: TRBJ2-1
CDR3 DNA: TGTGCCAGCAGCTTAGCCCCCGGGGGTGAGCAGTTCTTC
CDR3 protein: CASSLAPGGEQFF

clone size: NA
D gene: NA
V gene: TRBV21-1
J gene: TRBJ1-5
CDR3 DNA: TGTGCCAGCAGCAAAGCTGGGGCAAATCAGCCCCAGCATTTT
CDR3 protein: CASSKAGANQPQHF

clone size: NA
D gene: NA
V gene: TRBV7-2
J gene: TRBJ2-2
CDR3 DNA: TGTGCCAGCAGCTTCACGCGACAGGTTCAGGGCGGGGAGCTGTTTTTT
CDR3 protein: CASSFTRQVQGGELFF

clone size: NA
D gene: TRBD1
V gene: TRBV29-1
J gene: TRBJ1-1
CDR3 DNA: TGCAGCGTGAGCTCCGGGACAGTCGAAGCTTTCTTT
CDR3 protein: CSVSSGTVEAFF

clone size: few
D gene: NA
V gene: TRBV10-3
J gene: TRBJ1-2
CDR3 DNA: TGTGCCATCAGCCCCGGGACATGGCACTATGGCTACACCTTC
CDR3 protein: CAISPGTWHYGYTF

clone size: once
D gene: NA
V gene: TRBV6-2/TRBV6-3
J gene: TRBJ2-7
CDR3 DNA: TGTGCCAGCAGTTACCCCCCAGGGGTCTCCTACGAGCAGTACTTC
CDR3 protein: CASSYPPGVSYEQYF

clone size: NA
D gene: NA
V gene: TRBV12-2
J gene: TRBJ1-1
CDR3 DNA: TGTGCAAGTCGCCCGGGGGTCACTGAAGCTTTCTTT
CDR3 protein: CASRPGVTEAFF

clone size: NA
D gene: TRBD2
V gene: TRBV2
J gene: TRBJ2-2
CDR3 DNA: TGTGCCAGCAGTTATCAAGCGGGGGGGAACACCGGGGAGCTGTTTTTT
CDR3 protein: CASSYQAGGNTGELFF

clone size: NA
D gene: NA
V gene: TRBV18
J gene: TRBJ1-5
CDR3 DNA: TGTGCCAGCTCACCAGGGGCGCATCAGCCCCAGCATTTT
CDR3 protein: CASSPGAHQPQHF

clone size: NA
D gene: NA
V gene: TRBV15
J gene: TRBJ1-5
CDR3 DNA: TGTGCCACCAGCAGAGCCCTCCCCAATCAGCCCCAGCATTTT
CDR3 protein: CATSRALPNQPQHF

clone size: NA
D gene: TRBD1
V gene: TRBV5-1
J gene: TRBJ2-7
CDR3 DNA: TGCGCCAGCAGCCCCGGGACAGGGGGGTACGAGCAGTACTTC
CDR3 protein: CASSPGTGGYEQYF

clone size: NA
D gene: TRBD1
V gene: TRBV7-3
J gene: TRBJ2-1
CDR3 DNA: TGTGCCAGCAGCTTGGGGACAGGGTCCAATGAGCAGTTCTTC
CDR3 protein: CASSLGTGSNEQFF

clone size: NA
D gene: TRBD1
V gene: TRBV5-1
J gene: TRBJ2-7
CDR3 DNA: TGCGCCAGCAGCTTAAACCCGGACAGGGCGGCAGGCGAGCAGTACTTC
CDR3 protein: CASSLNPDRAAGEQYF

clone size: NA
D gene: NA
V gene: TRBV21-1
J gene: TRBJ2-3
CDR3 DNA: TGTGCCAGCAGCCATAGCGGGGGGGCAACAGATACGCAGTATTTT
CDR3 protein: CASSHSGGATDTQYF

clone size: NA
D gene: NA
V gene: TRBV2
J gene: TRBJ2-3
CDR3 DNA: TGTGCCAGCAGTAGACAGCCCCTCACAGATACGCAGTATTTT
CDR3 protein: CASSRQPLTDTQYF

clone size: NA
D gene: NA
V gene: TRBV19
J gene: TRBJ1-1
CDR3 DNA: TGTGCCAGTAGTGTTACAGGGTATCCCGCTGAAGCTTTCTTT
CDR3 protein: CASSVTGYPAEAFF

clone size: NA
D gene: NA
V gene: TRBV11-2
J gene: TRBJ1-1
CDR3 DNA: TGTGCCAGCAGCTTAGTTGGGGCGTGGACTGAAGCTTTCTTT
CDR3 protein: CASSLVGAWTEAFF

clone size: NA
D gene: NA
V gene: TRBV3-1/TRBV3-2
J gene: TRBJ2-1
CDR3 DNA: TGTGCCAGCCGACAACAATACTACAGGGTTCGAGTTGGTGAGCAGTTCTTC
CDR3 protein: CASRQQYYRVRVGEQFF

clone size: NA
D gene: TRBD2
V gene: TRBV7-2
J gene: TRBJ2-5
CDR3 DNA: TGTGCCAGCAGCTCCGGGACTAGCGTGCGAGAGACCCAGTACTTC
CDR3 protein: CASSSGTSVRETQYF

clone size: NA
D gene: TRBD1
V gene: TRBV6-6
J gene: TRBJ2-3
CDR3 DNA: TGTGCCAGCAGCAGAGCCGGGACAGGGGTGTCTGATACGCAGTATTTT
CDR3 protein: CASSRAGTGVSDTQYF

clone size: NA
D gene: TRBD1
V gene: TRBV10-3
J gene: TRBJ1-6
CDR3 DNA: TGTGCCATCAGTGAAACCCGACAGGGGAATTCACCCCTCCACTTT
CDR3 protein: CAISETRQGNSPLHF

clone size: NA
D gene: NA
V gene: TRBV9
J gene: TRBJ1-2
CDR3 DNA: TGTGCCAGCAGCGCCCTGAGCACCTATGGCTACACCTTC
CDR3 protein: CASSALSTYGYTF

clone size: few
D gene: TRBD1
V gene: TRBV7-8
J gene: TRBJ1-1
CDR3 DNA: TGTGCCAGCAGCCCCCCCGGGACAGGGAACACTGAAGCTTTCTTT
CDR3 protein: CASSPPGTGNTEAFF

clone size: NA
D gene: NA
V gene: TRBV7-9
J gene: TRBJ1-2
CDR3 DNA: TGTGCCAGCAGCTCCCTCCGGGACATCTATGGCTACACCTTC
CDR3 protein: CASSSLRDIYGYTF

clone size: NA
D gene: NA
V gene: TRBV2
J gene: TRBJ1-1
CDR3 DNA: TGTGCCAGCAGTGAGACGAGTCTGCCGGGTACTGAAGCTTTCTTT
CDR3 protein: CASSETSLPGTEAFF

clone size: NA
D gene: NA
V gene: TRBV7-9
J gene: TRBJ2-3
CDR3 DNA: TGTGCCAGCAGCTTCGGAGTAGATACGCAGTATTTT
CDR3 protein: CASSFGVDTQYF

clone size: NA
D gene: NA
V gene: TRBV4-3
J gene: TRBJ2-3
CDR3 DNA: TGCGCCAGCAGCCAAGGACTAGCAGATACGCAGTATTTT
CDR3 protein: CASSQGLADTQYF

clone size: NA
D gene: NA
V gene: TRBV7-8
J gene: TRBJ2-5
CDR3 DNA: TGTGCCAGCAGCTCTGAGGCCCAGTACTTC
CDR3 protein: CASSSEAQYF

clone size: NA
D gene: NA
V gene: TRBV11-2
J gene: TRBJ1-1
CDR3 DNA: TGTGCCAGCAGCTTTGGGGGGGGCACTGAAGCTTTCTTT
CDR3 protein: CASSFGGGTEAFF

clone size: NA
D gene: NA
V gene: TRBV6-1
J gene: TRBJ2-3
CDR3 DNA: TGTGCCAGCAGTGAATTTCCCGGGACAGATACGCAGTATTTT
CDR3 protein: CASSEFPGTDTQYF

clone size: NA
D gene: NA
V gene: TRBV6-5
J gene: TRBJ1-1
CDR3 DNA: TGTGCCAGTAAAGCTTCCGTGAACACTGAAGCTTTCTTT
CDR3 protein: CASKASVNTEAFF

clone size: NA
D gene: NA
V gene: TRBV4-1
J gene: TRBJ2-1
CDR3 DNA: TGCGCCAGCAGCCAACGGTCCTACAATGAGCAGTTCTTC
CDR3 protein: CASSQRSYNEQFF

clone size: NA
D gene: TRBD2
V gene: TRBV7-3
J gene: TRBJ2-1
CDR3 DNA: TGTGCCAGCAGCGAACTAGCGGGGGCGTACAATGAGCAGTTCTTC
CDR3 protein: CASSELAGAYNEQFF

clone size: NA
D gene: TRBD1
V gene: TRBV5-1
J gene: TRBJ1-1
CDR3 DNA: TGCGCCAGCAGCCACGGACAGGGGGCGCTCATGAACACTGAAGCTTTCTTT
CDR3 protein: CASSHGQGALMNTEAFF

clone size: NA
D gene: NA
V gene: TRBV29-1
J gene: TRBJ2-1
CDR3 DNA: TGCAGCGCGGGGGCGGATAGCGGCAATGAGCAGTTCTTC
CDR3 protein: CSAGADSGNEQFF

clone size: NA
D gene: NA
V gene: TRBV7-2
J gene: TRBJ2-3
CDR3 DNA: TGTGCCAGCAGCTTAGGTTGCGCCGATACGCAGTATTTT
CDR3 protein: CASSLGCADTQYF

clone size: NA
D gene: NA
V gene: TRBV5-1
J gene: TRBJ2-2
CDR3 DNA: TGCGCCAGCAGCCGGGACACGAACACCGGGGAGCTGTTTTTT
CDR3 protein: CASSRDTNTGELFF

clone size: NA
D gene: NA
V gene: TRBV28
J gene: TRBJ1-3
CDR3 DNA: TGTGCCAGCAGGGTGAGCTCTGGAAACACCATATATTTT
CDR3 protein: CASRVSSGNTIYF

clone size: NA
D gene: NA
V gene: TRBV6-5
J gene: TRBJ2-2
CDR3 DNA: TGTGCCAGCAGGAAGGGGTTGGGGGAGCTGTTTTTT
CDR3 protein: CASRKGLGELFF

clone size: NA
D gene: NA
V gene: TRBV13
J gene: TRBJ2-7
CDR3 DNA: TGTGCCAGCAGCTCTTTTGAATCATCAGGGAATCCCTACGAGCAGTACTTC
CDR3 protein: CASSSFESSGNPYEQYF

clone size: NA
D gene: TRBD1
V gene: TRBV6-5
J gene: TRBJ1-2
CDR3 DNA: TGTGCCAGCAGTTACTCGTCCGGGACAGATGGCTACACCTTC
CDR3 protein: CASSYSSGTDGYTF

clone size: NA
D gene: NA
V gene: TRBV3-1/TRBV3-2
J gene: TRBJ1-2
CDR3 DNA: TGTGCCAGCAGCCGTACTCAGGGCGACTATGGCTACACCTTC
CDR3 protein: CASSRTQGDYGYTF

clone size: NA
D gene: TRBD1
V gene: TRBV19
J gene: TRBJ2-7
CDR3 DNA: TGTGCCAGTAGGCTGTGTTCCGGGACAGGTATCTCCTACGAGCAGTACTTC
CDR3 protein: CASRLCSGTGISYEQYF

clone size: NA
D gene: TRBD2
V gene: TRBV20-1
J gene: TRBJ2-3
CDR3 DNA: TGCAGTGCTAGTGGCGGGGGGAACTTGCTCACAGATACGCAGTATTTT
CDR3 protein: CSASGGGNLLTDTQYF

clone size: few
D gene: TRBD1
V gene: TRBV29-1
J gene: TRBJ2-1
CDR3 DNA: TGCAGCGTCGAGTTGGGACAGGGAGGCTACAATGAGCAGTTCTTC
CDR3 protein: CSVELGQGGYNEQFF

clone size: NA
D gene: NA
V gene: TRBV7-2
J gene: TRBJ1-2
CDR3 DNA: TGTGCCAGCAGCCGACGACTTAACTATGGCTACACCTTC
CDR3 protein: CASSRRLNYGYTF

clone size: NA
D gene: NA
V gene: TRBV30
J gene: TRBJ1-1
CDR3 DNA: TGTGCCTGGAGCCGGATCCGGGGGGCGAACACTGAAGCTTTCTTT
CDR3 protein: CAWSRIRGANTEAFF